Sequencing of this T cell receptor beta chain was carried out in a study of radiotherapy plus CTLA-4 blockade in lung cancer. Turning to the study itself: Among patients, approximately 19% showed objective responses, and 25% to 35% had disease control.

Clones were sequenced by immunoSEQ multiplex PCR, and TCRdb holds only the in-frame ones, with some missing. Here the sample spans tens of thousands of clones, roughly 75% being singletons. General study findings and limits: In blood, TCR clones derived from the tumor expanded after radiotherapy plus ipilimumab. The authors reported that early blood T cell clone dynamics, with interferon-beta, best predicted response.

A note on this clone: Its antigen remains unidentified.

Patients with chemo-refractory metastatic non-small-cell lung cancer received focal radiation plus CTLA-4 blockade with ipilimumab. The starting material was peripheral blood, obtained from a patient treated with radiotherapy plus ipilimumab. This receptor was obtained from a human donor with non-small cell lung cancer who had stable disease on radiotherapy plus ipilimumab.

This CDR3 reads CASSLPSRDRGGKESPLHF. CDR3 in DNA: TGTGCCAGCTCACTTCCCAGCCGGGACAGGGGTGGAAAAGAATCACCCCTCCACTTT. The chain is built from TRBV18 and TRBJ1-6; 10 nucleotides align to TRBD1. There are 19 residues in the CDR3. Looked up from germline, CDR1 is KGHSH and CDR2 is LQKENI. V lost 4 bases and J lost 10; bases outside the gene matches: 19.